Reported below is one T cell receptor beta chain. Which antigen it targets is not known. Per-base qualities were not stored, and no clone one base away is much larger. The data were obtained in a study of T cell responses to AZD1222 COVID-19 vaccine (TCRdb year 2021). Regarding the research as a whole: A total of approximately 250 trial participants underwent TCR sequencing, of whom some 200 had received two doses of AZD1222 and some 26 had received two doses of the MenACWY control vaccine. Trial participants were enrolled by age into 18-55, 56-69 and 70-plus year subgroups, with around 140, 26 and 57 TCR-sequenced participants respectively. Findings and caveats that apply to the study as a whole: Most participants were white British and females outnumbered males, and the authors suggested that clonal diversity may have been underestimated. Reportedly, close to half of the unique spike-specific TCRs recognized epitopes lying outside the regions that are mutated in the B.1.351 and B.1.1.7 variants. The whole spike protein was spanned by vaccine-associated CD4 TCRs, and dominant responses were seen in regions 160-218 and 743-854. Conclusions about previously exposed vaccinees are limited because only a handful of AZD1222 recipients were SARS-CoV-2 seropositive at baseline. No day 14 peak-response samples were available, so repertoires were characterized only after the peak T cell response. The 56-69-year group was small, and its depth increase did not reach significance, likely because of low power. A significant rise in spike-specific TCR breadth and depth was observed after two AZD1222 doses relative to day 0 and relative to MenACWY recipients.

The meaning of the sample's time point label: baseline before first vaccination. Interpreted using the paper, the treatment or condition label stands for: meningococcal conjugate vaccine given as trial control. Vaccinee samples were obtained from the UK trials COV001 and COV002, which included a single-blind randomized controlled phase 2/3 trial of AZD1222 (ChAdOx1 nCoV-19) in healthy adults. Trial participant PBMC samples were collected at day 0 and day 28 after the second dose for TCRbeta chain sequencing. The CDR3 regions of human TCRbeta chains were analyzed by immunosequencing. The authors' pipeline ran thus. Repertoire TCRs were checked for matches against a reference library of SARS-CoV-2-specific TCRs that had been generated using the MIRA antigen-specificity platform. Breadth was defined as the fraction of unique TCRs that were SARS-CoV-2-associated, and depth was defined as the fraction of total T cells that were SARS-CoV-2-associated. Using the MIRA data, each spike-specific TCR was assigned both to the spike region to which the TCR was reactive and to a CD4 or CD8 class. Log10-transformed breadth and depth values were compared by one-way ANOVA with Sidak's multiple comparisons tests. Entries here come from immuneACCESS through TCRdb and include only in-frame sequences with V and J called. Some clones fail to appear in such tables; in the studies checked, an unresolved V gene covers under half of the shortfall, and the cause of the remainder is unknown. V and J calls and clone size follow that table, whereas D and trimming were derived from the DNA. The sample table holds fewer than 250,000 clones, of which roughly 91% were seen once. 0.95% to 1.1% of the sample lies in the top ten.

In the germline V gene, CDR1 corresponds to SNHLY and CDR2 to FYNNEI. The CDR3, cysteine through phenylalanine, is 12 amino acids long. Only CDR3 DNA remains: 36 bases, in frame from the first base. Trimming takes 5 bases from V and 7 bases from J, and the germline ends sit 9 bases apart. This clonotype originated in an adult in good health. In this chain, TRBV2 is recombined with TRBJ1-5; a tentative D match to TRBD1 spans 5 bases. The input for sequencing was peripheral blood, taken on day 0 of MenACWY control vaccination. The CDR3 reads CASSPDIQPQHF. The sequenced DNA: TGTGCCAGCAGTCCGGACATCCAGCCCCAGCATTTT.